This T cell receptor (beta chain) was identified during a study of blood T cell repertoires in COVID-19. This clone has only one observation. Measured with immunoSEQ multiplex PCR; TCRdb has only the in-frame clones, and not every one. This table has more than 150,000 clones, 89% appearing once. Germline CDR1 SGDLS, CDR2 YYNGEE. With 3 bases clipped from V and 4 bases from J, the junction kept 14 bases outside the gene matches. This CDR3 spans 18 amino acids. The V call is TRBV9, the J call TRBJ1-3; 9 nucleotides match TRBD1. The receptor was isolated from a man aged 55 to 70 with acute or convalescent COVID-19. Sequencing was done on a sample of peripheral blood. The CDR3 here is CASSAETPGTGKGNTIYF. DNA of the CDR3: TGTGCCAGCAGCGCCGAAACCCCAGGGACAGGGAAAGGAAACACCATATATTTT.